These 13 T cell receptor delta chains originate from one sample sequenced in a study of gamma-delta T cells after stem cell transplantation. TCRdb reanalysed the RT-PCR reads with CATT. This table has some 1,700 delta-chain clones, approximately 16% appearing once. Sequencing used gamma-delta T cells. The receptors come from a human donor. It is not recorded whose cells these are; they may come from a transplant donor.

This clone was detected a few times. TCRdb pairs this DNA with a much larger clone's protein that differs at residue 3, likely a read error; the protein shown was translated from the DNA. This chain uses TRDV3 with TRDJ1, with TRDD3 identical over 11 bases. Germline CDR1 and CDR2: TVYSNPD and GDNSRS (reference sequence). V dropped 4 bases and J dropped 2; count of bases not matched to a gene: 9. The CDR3 extends over 15 amino acids. CDR3 sequence: CACNWGINLTDKLIF. The CDR3 coding sequence is TGTGCCTGCAACTGGGGGATAAACTTAACCGATAAACTCATCTTT.

This clone has more than one count but fewer than ten. Only one base separates this from a far larger clonotype, so it likely reflects a read error. This rearrangement joins TRDV2 to TRDJ1; 10 bases are shared with TRDD3. Germline V lookup: CDR1 GEAIGNYY, CDR2 EKD. CDR3 length equals 18 residues. V trimming: 0 bases; J trimming: 0 bases; junction bases outside the gene matches: 9. DNA of the CDR3: TGTGCCTGTGACACCGAGACTGGGGGATGCCGCCACACCGATAAACTCATCTTT. Amino acid sequence: CACDTETGGCRHTDKLIF.

This clone was observed a few times. The protein TCRdb gives is from a much larger clone and does not agree with this DNA's translation at residue 5, likely a read error; the protein shown here comes from the DNA. The rearrangement uses TRDV2 and TRDJ3; TRDD3 aligns across 8 bases. The CDR3 loop spans 16 amino acids. Germline CDR1 reads GEAIGNYY; CDR2 reads EKD. The V and J ends lost 3 bases and 2 bases, in that order; junction bases with no gene match: 2. CDR3 protein: CACDAWGTWDTRQMFF. Written as DNA, the CDR3 is TGTGCCTGTGACGCCTGGGGGACCTGGGACACCCGACAGATGTTTTTC.

As concerns this clone: TCRdb's protein, taken from a much larger clone, differs from this DNA's translation at residue 6, likely owing to a read error; the protein displayed comes from the DNA. The rearrangement joins TRDV1 to TRDJ2; TRDD3 matches at 8 bases. CDR3 length: 18 amino acids. Germline assignment: CDR1 TSWWSYY and CDR2 QGS. The J segment lost 4 bases and the V segment lost 3 bases, leaving 13 bases of the junction unmatched. CDR3 residues: CALGEITILGVETAQLFF. CDR3 DNA: TGTGCTCTTGGGGAGATTACGATACTGGGGGTCGAGACAGCACAACTCTTCTTT.

In its sample, this clone was seen a few times. One junction end disagrees with the germline gene, perhaps due to a read error. V usage is TRDV2 and J usage is TRDJ1; tentative D call: TRDD2 (5 bases). Germline CDR1 GEAIGNYY, CDR2 EKD. The CDR3 is made up of 16 amino acids. CDR3 coding DNA: TGTGCCTGTGACACCTTCCTCTCTGAGTACACCTATAAACTCATCTTT. This translates into CACDTFLSEYTYKLIF.

Concerning this clone: This likely stems from a read error, as it lies one base from a far larger clone. The sample contains more than one DNA sequence encoding this CDR3. The rearrangement joins TRDV2 to TRDJ1; D is unresolved. Germline V CDR1 and CDR2: GEAIGNYY, EKD. The CDR3 is made up of 13 amino acids. The germline V and J ends were trimmed by 2 bases and 7 bases, with 13 bases remaining between them. The CDR3 nucleotides read TGTGCCTGTGACAAGGGGTTCAGTACTAAACTCATCTTT. This gives the protein CACDKGFSTKLIF.

A note on this clone: Possible read error: a much larger clone is one base away. The chain employs TRDV1 and TRDJ1, with 12 bases that match TRDD3. Germline V lookup: CDR1 TSWWSYY, CDR2 QGS. The CDR3 loop spans 22 amino acids. The ends lost 2 bases at V and 0 bases at J; junction bases unmatched: 19. The CDR3 DNA reads as TGTGCTCTTGGGGAAATAATTTCTTTCCGTACTGGGGGATACCCGTACACCGATAAACTCATCTTT. Its protein product is CALGEIISFRTGGYPYTDKLIF.

For this clone: Just one base apart from a much larger clone, this may be a read error. The chain joins TRDV1 to TRDJ1; 8 bases line up with TRDD3. The CDR3 has 21 residues. After removal of 1 base from V and 3 bases from J, the junction contained 22 bases not matched to a gene. The V gene's germline CDR1 is TSWWSYY and CDR2 QGS. The CDR3 DNA reads TGTGCTCTTGGGGAACGGGTACGACTGGGGGTCCGCCCTTCGTACGCCGATAAACTCATCTTT. Translated: CALGERVRLGVRPSYADKLIF.

This clone was observed a handful of times. Given a much more abundant clone one base away, this may be a read error. Within the sample, other DNA sequences also encode this same CDR3. The V gene is TRDV1, the J gene TRDJ1, with unresolved D. V was pared by 6 bases and J by 8 bases, with 34 bases between. This CDR3 is 19 amino acids long. Looked up from germline, CDR1 is TSWWSYY and CDR2 is QGS. The CDR3 DNA is TGTGCTCTTGGAAGAGACCCTCTTACTTGTGCCCACAAATTCGACAAACTCATCTTT. It encodes CALGRDPLTCAHKFDKLIF.

Comment on this clone: TCRdb's entry gives the protein of a much larger clone, which mismatches this DNA's translation at residue 3, likely from a read error; the protein reported here is translated from the DNA. This chain joins TRDV2 and TRDJ3; 9 positions agree with TRDD3. Looked up from germline, CDR1 is GEAIGNYY and CDR2 is EKD. The length of the CDR3 is 16 residues. The CDR3 nucleotides are TGTGCCCGTGACTGGGGGAGCTCCTGGGACACCCGACAGATGTTTTTC. This gives the protein CARDWGSSWDTRQMFF.

This clone was recorded a few times. This may come from a read error, since a much larger clone is one base off. Other nucleotide sequences from this sample produce the same CDR3. This chain links TRDV3 with TRDJ2; 8 bases map to TRDD3. The CDR3 spans 17 residues. Germline CDR1 TVYSNPD, CDR2 GDNSRS (reference sequence). CDR3 sequence reads: CAFRCYGGIKLKVQLFF. Here the CDR3 DNA reads TGCGCCTTTAGGTGTTATGGGGGGATAAAGTTGAAGGTACAACTCTTCTTT.

A note on this clone: This clone may be a read error of a much larger clone one base away. This chain connects TRDV1 to TRDJ1, with 8 bases matching TRDD2. V dropped 11 bases and J dropped 2; count of bases not matched to a gene: 25. The CDR3 is 19 residues long. Germline CDR1 reads TSWWSYY; CDR2 reads QGS. CDR3 sequence reads: CAIRAEGLPRGGPTDKLIF. CDR3 DNA sequence: TGTGCTATTAGAGCGGAAGGCCTTCCTAGAGGGGGCCCGACCGATAAACTCATCTTT.

Concerning this clone itself: The junction does not match germline at one end; this may be a read error. The sample holds other DNA sequences that translate to the same CDR3. This sequence joins TRDV1 and TRDJ1; 9 nucleotides agree with TRDD3. The CDR3 length is 22 residues. Germline V gene lookup returns CDR1 TSWWSYY and CDR2 QGS. The CDR3 region is CALGDTIPSPPPAGGYTDKLIF. The CDR3 nucleotides read TGCGCTCTTGGGGACACGATACCTTCGCCTCCTCCTGCTGGGGGATACACCGATAAACTCATCTTT.